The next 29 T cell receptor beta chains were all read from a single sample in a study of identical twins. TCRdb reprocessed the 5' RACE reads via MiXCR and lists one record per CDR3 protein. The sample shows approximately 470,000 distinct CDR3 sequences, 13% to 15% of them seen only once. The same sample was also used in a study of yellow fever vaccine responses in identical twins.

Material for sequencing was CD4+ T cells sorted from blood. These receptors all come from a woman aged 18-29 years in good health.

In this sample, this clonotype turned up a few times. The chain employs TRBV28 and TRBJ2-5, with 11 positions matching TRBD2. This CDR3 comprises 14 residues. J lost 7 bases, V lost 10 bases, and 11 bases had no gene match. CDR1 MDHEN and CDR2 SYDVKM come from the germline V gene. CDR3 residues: CAIQTSGTPRTQYF. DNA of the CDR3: TGTGCCATCCAGACTAGCGGGACCCCCAGGACCCAGTACTTC.

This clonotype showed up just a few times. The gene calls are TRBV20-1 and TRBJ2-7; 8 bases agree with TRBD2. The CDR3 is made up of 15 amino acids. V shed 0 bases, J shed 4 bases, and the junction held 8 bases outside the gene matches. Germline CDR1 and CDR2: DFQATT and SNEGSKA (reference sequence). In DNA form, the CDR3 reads TGCAGTGCTAGAGATCGAGCGGGAGTAAGATACGAGCAGTACTTC. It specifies CSARDRAGVRYEQYF.

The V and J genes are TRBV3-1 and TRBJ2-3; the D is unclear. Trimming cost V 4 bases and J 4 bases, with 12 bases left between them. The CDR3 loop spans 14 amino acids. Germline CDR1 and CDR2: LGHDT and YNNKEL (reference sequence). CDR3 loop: CASSLIVGSDTQYF. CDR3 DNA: TGTGCCAGCAGCCTCATAGTAGGATCAGATACGCAGTATTTT.

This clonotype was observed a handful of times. Written as DNA, the CDR3 is TGTGCCAGCAGTTTATGGGTAGGGGGCAACACCGGGGAGCTGTTTTTT. It yields the protein CASSLWVGGNTGELFF. The V and J genes are TRBV27 and TRBJ2-2; 7 bases are a match to TRBD1. Germline loops: CDR1 MNHEY, CDR2 SMNVEV (reference sequence). This CDR3 has 16 amino acids. Germline trimming cut 1 base from V and 2 bases from J; bases unmatched to any gene: 4.

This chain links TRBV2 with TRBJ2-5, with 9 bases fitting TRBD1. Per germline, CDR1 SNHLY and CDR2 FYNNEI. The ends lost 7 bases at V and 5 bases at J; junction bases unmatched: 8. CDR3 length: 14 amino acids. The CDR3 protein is CASKTTGGRETQYF. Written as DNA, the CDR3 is TGTGCCAGCAAAACTACAGGGGGCCGGGAGACCCAGTACTTC.

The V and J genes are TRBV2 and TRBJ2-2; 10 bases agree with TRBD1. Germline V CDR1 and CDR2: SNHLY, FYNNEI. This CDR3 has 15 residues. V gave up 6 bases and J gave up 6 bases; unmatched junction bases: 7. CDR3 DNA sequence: TGTGCCAGCAGGAGGGACAGGGGTAATCCCGGGGAGCTGTTTTTT. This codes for CASRRDRGNPGELFF.

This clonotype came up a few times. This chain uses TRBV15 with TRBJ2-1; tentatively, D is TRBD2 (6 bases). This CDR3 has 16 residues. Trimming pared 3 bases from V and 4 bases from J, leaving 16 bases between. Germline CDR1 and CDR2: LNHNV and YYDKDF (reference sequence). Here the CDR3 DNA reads TGTGCCACCAGCAGTTCCATTGGGGGGAGATACAATGAGCAGTTCTTC. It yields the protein CATSSSIGGRYNEQFF.

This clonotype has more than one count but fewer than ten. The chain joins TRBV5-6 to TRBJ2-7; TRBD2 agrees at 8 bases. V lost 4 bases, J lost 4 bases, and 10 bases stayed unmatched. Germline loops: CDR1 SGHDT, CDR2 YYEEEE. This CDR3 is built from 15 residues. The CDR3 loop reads CASSRGGVGYYEQYF. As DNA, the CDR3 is TGTGCCAGCAGCCGGGGGGGTGTGGGGTATTACGAGCAGTACTTC. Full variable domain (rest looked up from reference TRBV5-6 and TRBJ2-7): DAGVTQSPTHLIKTRGQQVTLRCSPKSGHDTVSWYQQALGQGPQFIFQYYEEEERQRGNFPDRFSGHQFPNYSSELNVNALLLGDSALYLCASSRGGVGYYEQYFGPGTRLTVT.

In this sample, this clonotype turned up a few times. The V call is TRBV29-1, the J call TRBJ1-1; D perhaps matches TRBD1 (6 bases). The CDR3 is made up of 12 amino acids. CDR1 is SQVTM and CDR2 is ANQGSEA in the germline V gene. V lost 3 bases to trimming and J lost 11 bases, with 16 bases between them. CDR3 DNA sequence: TGCAGCGTTGATGCCGACAGGTCAGAGGCTTTCTTT. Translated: CSVDADRSEAFF. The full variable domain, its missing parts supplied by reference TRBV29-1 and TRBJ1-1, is SAVISQKPSRDICQRGTSLTIQCQVDSQVTMMFWYRQQPGQSLTLIATANQGSEATYESGFVIDKFPISRPNLTFSTLTVSNMSPEDSSIYLCSVDADRSEAFFGQGTRLTVV.

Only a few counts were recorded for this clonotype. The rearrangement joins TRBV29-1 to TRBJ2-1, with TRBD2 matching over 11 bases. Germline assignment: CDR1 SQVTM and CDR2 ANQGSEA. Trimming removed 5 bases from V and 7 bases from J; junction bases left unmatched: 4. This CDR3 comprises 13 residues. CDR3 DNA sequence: TGCAGCGTTCCGGGACTAGCGGCAAATGAGCAGTTCTTC. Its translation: CSVPGLAANEQFF.

Written as DNA, the CDR3 is TGTGCCAGCAGTGAACTTCGAGGGGACATCTCTGGAAACACCATATATTTT. Translating it yields CASSELRGDISGNTIYF. The V call is TRBV2, the J call TRBJ1-3, with D tentatively TRBD1 (6 bases). Deletions cut 2 bases from V and 0 bases from J, with 14 bases between. Germline CDR1 SNHLY, CDR2 FYNNEI. The CDR3 is made up of 17 amino acids. Filled out from reference TRBV2 and TRBJ1-3, the complete variable domain reads EPEVTQTPSHQVTQMGQEVILRCVPISNHLYFYWYRQILGQKVEFLVSFYNNEISEKSEIFDDQFSVERPDGSNFTLKIRSTKLEDSAMYFCASSELRGDISGNTIYFGEGSWLTVV.

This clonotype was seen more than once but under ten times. This CDR3 is CASSLVSVGETQYF. Written as DNA, the CDR3 is TGTGCCAGCAGCTTAGTTAGCGTAGGAGAGACCCAGTACTTC. The chain combines TRBV7-2 with TRBJ2-5; possibly TRBD2 for D (5 bases). Germline V gene data show CDR1 as SGHTA and CDR2 as FQGNSA. The CDR3 length is 14 residues. Trimming took off 1 base at V and 4 bases at J, with 10 bases between the two ends. The entire variable domain, with the rest obtained from reference TRBV7-2 and TRBJ2-5, is as follows: GAGVSQSPSNKVTEKGKDVELRCDPISGHTALYWYRQSLGQGLEFLIYFQGNSAPDKSGLPSDRFSAERTGGSVSTLTIQRTQQEDSAVYLCASSLVSVGETQYFGPGTRLLVL.

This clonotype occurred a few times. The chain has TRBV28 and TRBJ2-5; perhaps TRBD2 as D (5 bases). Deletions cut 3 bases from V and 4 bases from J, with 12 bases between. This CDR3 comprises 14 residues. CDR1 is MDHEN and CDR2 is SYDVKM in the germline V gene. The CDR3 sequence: CASSFPGVGETQYF. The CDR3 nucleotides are TGTGCCAGCAGTTTTCCCGGGGTTGGAGAGACCCAGTACTTC.

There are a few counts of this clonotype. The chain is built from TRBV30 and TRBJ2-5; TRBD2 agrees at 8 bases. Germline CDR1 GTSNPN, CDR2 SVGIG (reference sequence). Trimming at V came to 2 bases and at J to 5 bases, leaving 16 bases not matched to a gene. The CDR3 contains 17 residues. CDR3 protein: CAWSSNDGTRSRETQYF. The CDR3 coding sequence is TGTGCCTGGAGTTCCAATGACGGGACTAGATCAAGGGAGACCCAGTACTTC.

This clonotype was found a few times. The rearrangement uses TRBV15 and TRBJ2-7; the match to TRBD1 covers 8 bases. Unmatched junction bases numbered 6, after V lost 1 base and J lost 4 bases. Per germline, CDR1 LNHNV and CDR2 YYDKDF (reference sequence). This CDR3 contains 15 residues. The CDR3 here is CATSRVGTGLYEQYF. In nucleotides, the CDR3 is TGTGCCACCAGCAGAGTTGGGACAGGTTTGTACGAGCAGTACTTC. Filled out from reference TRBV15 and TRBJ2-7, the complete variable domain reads DAMVIQNPRYQVTQFGKPVTLSCSQTLNHNVMYWYQQKSSQAPKLLFHYYDKDFNNEADTPDNFQSRRPNTSFCFLDIRSPGLGDTAMYLCATSRVGTGLYEQYFGPGTRLTVT.

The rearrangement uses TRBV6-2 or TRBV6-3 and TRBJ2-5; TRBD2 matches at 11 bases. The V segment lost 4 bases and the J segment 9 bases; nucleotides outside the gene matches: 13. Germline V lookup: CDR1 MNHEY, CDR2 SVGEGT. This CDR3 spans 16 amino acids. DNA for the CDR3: TGTGCCAGCAGTTCTCCGGGACTAGCGGTTTATCGGGCCCAGTACTTC. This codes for CASSSPGLAVYRAQYF.

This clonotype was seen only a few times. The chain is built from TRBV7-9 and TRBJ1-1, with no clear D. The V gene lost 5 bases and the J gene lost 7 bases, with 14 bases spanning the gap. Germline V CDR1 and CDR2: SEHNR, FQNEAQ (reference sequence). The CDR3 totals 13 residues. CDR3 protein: CASSQLRPGEAFF. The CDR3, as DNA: TGTGCCAGCAGCCAACTCAGGCCGGGTGAAGCTTTCTTT.

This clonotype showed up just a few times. As DNA, the CDR3 is TGTGCCAGCAGCCCGATGAGGGATGACACCGGGGAGCTGTTTTTT. Its translation: CASSPMRDDTGELFF. This rearrangement joins TRBV14 to TRBJ2-2; D might be TRBD2 (5 bases). The V end lost 4 bases, the J end lost 3 bases, and 12 bases lay between the germline ends. The CDR3 is 15 amino acids. Germline CDR1 is SGHDN and CDR2 is FVKESK.

CDR3: CSARRPSASLSYNEQFF. The CDR3, as DNA: TGCAGTGCTAGACGCCCCTCGGCTAGCCTGTCCTACAATGAGCAGTTCTTC. The chain combines TRBV20-1 with TRBJ2-1, with D tentatively TRBD2 (5 bases). The V gene lost 2 bases and the J gene lost 1 base, with 18 bases spanning the gap. Germline V gene data show CDR1 as DFQATT and CDR2 as SNEGSKA (reference sequence). The CDR3 runs to 17 residues.

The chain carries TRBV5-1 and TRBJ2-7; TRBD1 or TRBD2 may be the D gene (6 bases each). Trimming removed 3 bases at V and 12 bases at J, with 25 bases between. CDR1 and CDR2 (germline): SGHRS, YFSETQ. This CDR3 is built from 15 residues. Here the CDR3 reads CASSSTGATPDSRYF. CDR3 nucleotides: TGCGCCAGCAGCTCGACGGGGGCGACCCCCGATAGTCGGTACTTC.

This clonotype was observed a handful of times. The CDR3 DNA is TGTGCCAGCAGTGTACTCCGGGTCATAGATACGCAGTATTTT. Translation: CASSVLRVIDTQYF. V is TRBV6-5 and J is TRBJ2-3; no definite D call. Trimming left V 5 bases short and J 5 bases short, with 14 bases between. Germline V gene lookup returns CDR1 MNHEY and CDR2 SVGAGI. CDR3 size: 14 residues.

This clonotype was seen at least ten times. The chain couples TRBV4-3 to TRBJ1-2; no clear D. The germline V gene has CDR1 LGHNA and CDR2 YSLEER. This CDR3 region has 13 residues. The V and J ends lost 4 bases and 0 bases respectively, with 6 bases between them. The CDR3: CASSPLSNYGYTF. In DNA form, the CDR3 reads TGCGCCAGCAGCCCCCTATCTAACTATGGCTACACCTTC.

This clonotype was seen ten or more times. Here the CDR3 DNA reads TGTGCCAGCAGCACACTAGCGGGAGGGCCCGCTGAGCAGTTCTTC. Amino acids: CASSTLAGGPAEQFF. The chain uses TRBV7-2 and TRBJ2-1; TRBD2 agrees at 13 bases. Per the germline V gene, CDR1 is SGHTA and CDR2 is FQGNSA. The ends lost 5 bases at V and 9 bases at J; junction bases unmatched: 7. This CDR3 spans 15 amino acids.

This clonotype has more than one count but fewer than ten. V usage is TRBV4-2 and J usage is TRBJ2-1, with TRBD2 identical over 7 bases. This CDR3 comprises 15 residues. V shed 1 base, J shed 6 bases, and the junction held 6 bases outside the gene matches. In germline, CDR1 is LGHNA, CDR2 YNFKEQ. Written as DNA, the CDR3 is TGTGCCAGCAGCCAAGGAGGACTAGGGACCAATGAGCAGTTCTTC. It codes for CASSQGGLGTNEQFF.

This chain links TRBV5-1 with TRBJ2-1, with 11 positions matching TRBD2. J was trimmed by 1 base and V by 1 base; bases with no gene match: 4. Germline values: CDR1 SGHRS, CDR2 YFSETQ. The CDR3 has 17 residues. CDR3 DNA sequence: TGCGCCAGCAGCTTGAGTCTAGCGGGGGGTTCCTACAATGAGCAGTTCTTC. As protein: CASSLSLAGGSYNEQFF.

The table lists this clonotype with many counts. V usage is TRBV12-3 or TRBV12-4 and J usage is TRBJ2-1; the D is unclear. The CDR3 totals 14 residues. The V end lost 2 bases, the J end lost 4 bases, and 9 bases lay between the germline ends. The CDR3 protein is CASSLLVGYNEQFF. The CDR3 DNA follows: TGTGCCAGCAGTTTACTCGTCGGTTACAATGAGCAGTTCTTC.

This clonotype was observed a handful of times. The CDR3 nucleotides are TGTGCCACCAGCAGAGTGGGTGCGGGGTCCTACGAGCAGTACTTC. This sequence encodes CATSRVGAGSYEQYF. The rearrangement links TRBV15 to TRBJ2-7, with D possibly matching TRBD2 (6 bases). Looked up from germline, CDR1 is LNHNV and CDR2 is YYDKDF (reference sequence). The CDR3 is made up of 15 amino acids. The V end lost 1 base, the J end lost 1 base, and 11 bases lay between the germline ends.

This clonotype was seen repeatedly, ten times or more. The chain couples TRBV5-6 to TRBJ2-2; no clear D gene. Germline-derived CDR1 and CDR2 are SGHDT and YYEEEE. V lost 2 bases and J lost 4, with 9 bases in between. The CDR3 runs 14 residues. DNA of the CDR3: TGTGCCAGCAGCTTATTGGCGGCCACCGGGGAGCTGTTTTTT. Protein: CASSLLAATGELFF.

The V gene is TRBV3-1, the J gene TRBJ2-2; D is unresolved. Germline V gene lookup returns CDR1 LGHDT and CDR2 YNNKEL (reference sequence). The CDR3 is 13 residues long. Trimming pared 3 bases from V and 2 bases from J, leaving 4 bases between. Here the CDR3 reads CASSHINTGELFF. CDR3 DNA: TGTGCCAGCAGCCACATAAACACCGGGGAGCTGTTTTTT. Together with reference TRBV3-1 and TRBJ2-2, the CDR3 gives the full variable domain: DTAVSQTPKYLVTQMGNDKSIKCEQNLGHDTMYWYKQDSKKFLKIMFSYNNKELIINETVPNRFSPKSPDKAHLNLHINSLELGDSAVYFCASSHINTGELFFGEGSRLTVL.